The 18 T cell receptor beta chains in this list originate from one sample, sequenced in a study of OX40 agonist ivuxolimab in advanced cancers. Assay: immunoSEQ multiplex PCR; the TCRdb copy retains only in-frame clones and omits some. The sample lists over 70,000 clones, roughly 91% occurring once. This material consisted of CD4+ or CD8+ T cells sorted from blood, taken in a trial of the OX40 agonist ivuxolimab. These receptors came from an adult with an advanced solid tumor such as melanoma, head and neck, liver or kidney cancer.

The V and J genes are TRBV14 and TRBJ2-7; D call uncertain. Trimming shortened V by 1 base and J by 1 base, and 11 bases separated the two germline ends. There are 15 residues in the CDR3. The germline gives CDR1 SGHDN, CDR2 FVKESK. The CDR3 nucleotides are TGTGCCAGCAGCCAAGGTAGCAGCGTATCCTACGAGCAGTACTTC. Residues: CASSQGSSVSYEQYF.

The chain is built from TRBV7-3 and TRBJ2-2, with D unclear. From germline, CDR1 is SGHTA and CDR2 FQGTGA. With 5 bases removed from V and 0 bases from J, the gap between germline ends came to 7 bases. The CDR3 loop spans 14 amino acids. As DNA, the CDR3 is TGTGCCAGCAGCCTCTTCTCGAACACCGGGGAGCTGTTTTTT. Translating it yields CASSLFSNTGELFF. Supplemented by reference TRBV7-3 and TRBJ2-2, the full variable domain reads GAGVSQTPSNKVTEKGKYVELRCDPISGHTALYWYRQSLGQGPEFLIYFQGTGAADDSGLPNDRFFAVRPEGSVSTLKIQRTERGDSAVYLCASSLFSNTGELFFGEGSRLTVL.

This clone has a single count. The J gene is TRBJ2-7, the V gene TRBV6-1; 7 bases fit TRBD2. This CDR3 spans 15 amino acids. V shed 2 bases, J shed 4 bases, and the junction held 8 bases outside the gene matches. In germline, CDR1 is MNHNS, CDR2 SASEGT. The CDR3 loop is CASSERGGSPYEQYF. CDR3 DNA: TGTGCCAGCAGTGAAAGGGGCGGGAGCCCTTACGAGCAGTACTTC.

The genes are TRBV5-1 and TRBJ1-1; D ambiguous. The CDR3 consists of 14 residues. V lost 2 bases and J lost 1, with 9 bases in between. CDR1 is SGHRS, CDR2 YFSETQ, per germline. CDR3 DNA: TGCGCCAGCAGCTTCGTAAGCCAGAACACTGAAGCTTTCTTT. The encoded protein is CASSFVSQNTEAFF.

CDR3 sequence: CASSLWGSNYGYTF. The CDR3 bases are TGTGCCAGCAGCCTGTGGGGCTCAAACTATGGCTACACCTTC. The chain is built from TRBV27 and TRBJ1-2, with D maybe TRBD1 (5 bases). Germline V gene data show CDR1 as MNHEY and CDR2 as SMNVEV (reference sequence). The V gene lost 6 bases and the J gene lost 2 bases, with 13 bases spanning the gap. There are 14 residues in the CDR3.

The gene calls are TRBV9 and TRBJ1-4, with D unresolved. This CDR3 has 12 residues. Trimming took 4 bases from V and 8 from J, leaving 9 bases between them. Germline lookup yields CDR1 SGDLS and CDR2 YYNGEE. The CDR3 sequence is CASSPGGEKLFF. CDR3 DNA sequence: TGTGCCAGCAGCCCAGGAGGGGAAAAACTGTTTTTT. Complete variable domain (other parts from reference TRBV9 and TRBJ1-4): DSGVTQTPKHLITATGQRVTLRCSPRSGDLSVYWYQQSLDQGLQFLIQYYNGEERAKGNILERFSAQQFPDLHSELNLSSLELGDSALYFCASSPGGEKLFFGSGTQLSVL.

CDR3 protein: CASPWGGAGETQYF. CDR3 DNA: TGTGCCAGCCCCTGGGGGGGCGCGGGGGAGACCCAGTACTTC. The chain is built from TRBV5-4 and TRBJ2-5; D might be TRBD2 (7 bases). The CDR3 has 14 amino acids. V lost 7 bases and J 5 bases, leaving 18 bases between the germline ends. Germline CDR1 is SGHNT and CDR2 is YYREEE (reference sequence). The variable domain in full, with the rest retrieved from reference TRBV5-4 and TRBJ2-5, is ETGVTQSPTHLIKTRGQQVTLRCSSQSGHNTVSWYQQALGQGPQFIFQYYREEENGRGNFPPRFSGLQFPNYSSELNVNALELDDSALYLCASPWGGAGETQYFGPGTRLLVL.

The rearrangement uses TRBV6-6 and TRBJ2-7; 8 bases are shared with TRBD1. V was pared by 4 bases and J by 2 bases, with 4 bases of the junction left unmatched. This CDR3 has 14 amino acids. The germline gives CDR1 MNHNY, CDR2 SVGAGI (reference sequence). The CDR3 coding sequence is TGTGCCAGCAGTTTACAGGGGGGAGCCTACGAGCAGTACTTC. Translated: CASSLQGGAYEQYF.

The chain combines TRBV5-1 with TRBJ2-1, with a tentative D call TRBD2 (6 bases). The V end was cut by 0 bases, the J end by 8 bases, with 21 bases between. The CDR3 extends over 17 amino acids. Germline-derived CDR1 and CDR2 are SGHRS and YFSETQ. The CDR3: CASSLAGGDEGFDEQFF. The CDR3 DNA reads TGCGCCAGCAGCTTGGCCGGCGGGGATGAGGGATTTGATGAGCAGTTCTTC.

CDR3 protein: CATSREVVEFKAEQYF. The DNA for the CDR3 is TGTGCCACCAGCAGAGAGGTGGTGGAGTTTAAGGCCGAGCAGTACTTC. The chain combines TRBV15 with TRBJ2-7; the D is unclear. The V end lost 0 bases, the J end lost 6 bases, and 18 bases lay between the germline ends. The germline V gene encodes CDR1 LNHNV and CDR2 YYDKDF (reference sequence). The CDR3 sequence is 16 residues long.

V is TRBV28 and J is TRBJ2-7, with 7 bases aligning to TRBD1. Germline trimming cut 3 bases from V and 3 bases from J; bases unmatched to any gene: 14. The CDR3 runs to 17 residues. Germline CDR1 MDHEN, CDR2 SYDVKM. The chain's CDR3 is CASSFSSEGATLYEQYF. CDR3 nucleotides: TGTGCCAGCAGTTTCAGTTCAGAGGGGGCAACCCTCTACGAGCAGTACTTC.

The rearrangement links TRBV4-3 to TRBJ2-5; D perhaps matches TRBD2 (6 bases). Trimming pared 0 bases from V and 1 base from J, leaving 9 bases between. This CDR3 region has 15 residues. CDR1 and CDR2 (germline): LGHNA, YSLEER. The CDR3 loop reads CASSQDGGTQETQYF. The CDR3 DNA is TGCGCCAGCAGCCAAGATGGAGGGACCCAAGAGACCCAGTACTTC.

The V and J genes are TRBV5-6 and TRBJ2-3; D is ambiguous. CDR1 SGHDT and CDR2 YYEEEE come from the germline V gene. V lost 2 bases and J lost 2, with 9 bases in between. This CDR3 spans 14 amino acids. The CDR3: CASSFGRPTDTQYF. The DNA for the CDR3 is TGTGCCAGCAGCTTTGGCAGGCCCACAGATACGCAGTATTTT. The full variable domain, its missing parts supplied by reference TRBV5-6 and TRBJ2-3, is DAGVTQSPTHLIKTRGQQVTLRCSPKSGHDTVSWYQQALGQGPQFIFQYYEEEERQRGNFPDRFSGHQFPNYSSELNVNALLLGDSALYLCASSFGRPTDTQYFGPGTRLTVL.

This chain joins TRBV10-3 and TRBJ1-3, with a tentative D call TRBD1 (5 bases). Germline V lookup: CDR1 ENHRY, CDR2 SYGVKD. Deletions cut 11 bases from V and 3 bases from J, with 17 bases between. CDR3 size: 14 residues. CDR3 residues: CASKIPGLGNTIYF. CDR3 nucleotide sequence: TGTGCCTCCAAGATCCCAGGGCTTGGAAACACCATATATTTT.

The chain couples TRBV28 to TRBJ1-5, with no clear D. The germline V gene has CDR1 MDHEN and CDR2 SYDVKM. Trimming took off 5 bases at V and 15 bases at J, with 17 bases between the two ends. The CDR3 length is 12 residues. The DNA for the CDR3 is TGTGCCAGCAGTCCCGCCAGGCCTGCCTGGCATTTT. Protein sequence: CASSPARPAWHF.

The gene calls are TRBV7-9 and TRBJ2-5; 7 nucleotides agree with TRBD2. V dropped 10 bases and J dropped 2; count of bases not matched to a gene: 4. CDR1 SEHNR and CDR2 FQNEAQ come from the germline V gene (reference sequence). This CDR3 comprises 12 residues. The CDR3 region has the DNA TGTGCCACGACTAGCTCACAAGAGACCCAGTACTTC. Translated, it gives CATTSSQETQYF.

This rearrangement joins TRBV19 to TRBJ1-5; a weak D match, TRBD1 (5 bases). The V gene lost 3 bases and the J gene lost 5 bases, with 14 bases spanning the gap. Germline CDR1 is LNHDA and CDR2 is SQIVND (reference sequence). The CDR3 runs 15 residues. In nucleotides, the CDR3 is TGTGCCAGTAGTATTGGGACTCGGGGTCATCAGCCCCAGCATTTT. The encoded protein is CASSIGTRGHQPQHF. Together with reference TRBV19 and TRBJ1-5, the CDR3 gives the full variable domain: DGGITQSPKYLFRKEGQNVTLSCEQNLNHDAMYWYRQDPGQGLRLIYYSQIVNDFQKGDIAEGYSVSREKKESFPLTVTSAQKNPTAFYLCASSIGTRGHQPQHFGDGTRLSIL.

The CDR3 region is CASSPQGFYNEQFF. Written as DNA, the CDR3 is TGTGCCAGCAGCCCCCAGGGGTTCTACAATGAGCAGTTCTTC. The chain links TRBV7-2 to TRBJ2-1, with D maybe TRBD1 (6 bases). Looked up from germline, CDR1 is SGHTA and CDR2 is FQGNSA. The V end lost 5 bases, the J end lost 3 bases, and 11 bases lay between the germline ends. The CDR3 extends over 14 amino acids.